This T cell receptor (beta chain) was captured in a study of cytomegalovirus exposure and HLA in healthy donors. V was clipped by 7 bases and J by 2 bases; unmatched bases: 9. The CDR3 runs 16 residues. The germline CDR1 and CDR2 sequences are WSHSY and SAAADI. With 60 Vbeta and 13 Jbeta primers, the PCR was carried out. Profiling relied on immunoSEQ multiplex PCR, and the TCRdb table lists in-frame clones only, not all of them. Counted here are under 150,000 clones, roughly 84% occurring once; the ten biggest clones make up approximately 2.7%. The V call is TRBV10-2, the J call TRBJ2-1, with 9 bases lining up with TRBD2. The receptor comes from a boy aged 2 to 10 in good health and CMV-seronegative. The sample taken for sequencing was PBMCs. The CDR3 is CASNTPGLATYNEQFF. CDR3 coding DNA: TGCGCCAGCAACACCCCGGGACTAGCCACCTACAATGAGCAGTTCTTC.